The next 21 T cell receptor beta chains were all read from a single sample in a study of T cell repertoires in cytomegalovirus infection. TCRdb re-called the reads with MiXCR, one entry per CDR3 protein. The sample includes some 100,000 distinct CDR3 sequences, 25% to 35% of them seen just once. These receptors have no identified antigens. The sequenced sample was CD8+ T cells from cultured PBMCs, obtained from culture after CMV antigen stimulation. The receptor set was obtained from a human donor in good health (CMV status not recorded). Some clones in this sample may be carry-over from other donors' samples.

The chain employs TRBV12-3 or TRBV12-4 and TRBJ1-1; D uncertain. V lost 3 bases, J lost 2 bases, and 10 bases lay in between. The CDR3 spans 14 residues. The CDR3 protein is CASSFWVGNTEAFF. The CDR3 DNA sequence: TGTGCCAGCAGTTTCTGGGTGGGAAACACTGAAGCTTTCTTT.

The chain carries TRBV12-3 or TRBV12-4 and TRBJ2-1, with 9 bases lining up with TRBD1. The trim removed 8 bases at V and 6 bases at J, leaving 11 bases unmatched. The CDR3 is 15 amino acids. The CDR3, as DNA: TGTGCCAGCTGCCGACAGGGGGGTTTTAGCAATGAGCAGTTCTTC. It is translated as CASCRQGGFSNEQFF.

Many counts were recorded for this clonotype. V is TRBV7-2 and J is TRBJ1-2; a weak D match, TRBD1 (5 bases). Germline V gives CDR1 SGHTA, CDR2 FQGNSA. Between the trimmed V and J ends, which lost 2 bases and 2 bases, there was a span of 9 bases. The CDR3 consists of 14 residues. The CDR3 coding sequence is TGTGCCAGCAGCTTAAGTTCAGGGAACTATGGCTACACCTTC. Protein sequence: CASSLSSGNYGYTF. Using reference TRBV7-2 and TRBJ1-2 for the parts outside the CDR3, the full variable domain is GAGVSQSPSNKVTEKGKDVELRCDPISGHTALYWYRQSLGQGLEFLIYFQGNSAPDKSGLPSDRFSAERTGGSVSTLTIQRTQQEDSAVYLCASSLSSGNYGYTFGSGTRLTVV.

This clonotype occurred a few times. CDR3 in amino acids: CASSLRGFTEAFF. Here the CDR3 DNA reads TGTGCCAGCAGTTTAAGGGGGTTTACTGAAGCTTTCTTT. This rearrangement joins TRBV28 to TRBJ1-1; tentatively, D is TRBD1 (6 bases). The CDR3 sequence is 13 residues long. V was clipped by 2 bases and J by 5 bases, with 9 bases between them. Germline CDR1 MDHEN, CDR2 SYDVKM.

The rearrangement uses TRBV28 and TRBJ2-1; no definite D call. The V end lost 8 bases, the J end lost 8 bases, and 22 bases lay between the germline ends. Germline V gives CDR1 MDHEN, CDR2 SYDVKM. The CDR3 covers 15 residues. CDR3 protein: CASASQVVQLDEQFF. The CDR3 nucleotides read TGTGCCAGCGCTTCTCAGGTTGTACAATTGGATGAGCAGTTCTTC.

The chain combines TRBV7-6 with TRBJ2-7, with 7 bases that match TRBD1. The CDR3 is 14 residues long. Unmatched junction bases numbered 4, after V lost 1 base and J lost 4 bases. The germline gives CDR1 SGHVS, CDR2 FNYEAQ. The CDR3 coding sequence is TGTGCCAGCAGCTTAGGGACAGGCCTATACGAGCAGTACTTC. Its protein is CASSLGTGLYEQYF.

This rearrangement joins TRBV12-3 or TRBV12-4 to TRBJ2-2, with no clear D. V was cut by 1 base and J by 6 bases, with 6 bases left in between. CDR3 length equals 13 residues. CDR3 DNA: TGTGCCAGCAGTTTAGGGTGGGCCGGGGAGCTGTTTTTT. Its translation: CASSLGWAGELFF.

This clonotype turned up a few times. The CDR3 here is CASSYQRGSPLHF. CDR3 nucleotides: TGTGCCAGCAGTTACCAGAGAGGTTCACCCCTCCACTTT. The V call is TRBV6-5, the J call TRBJ1-6; D remains ambiguous. V shed 2 bases and J shed 9 bases, with 8 bases lying between them. CDR3 length: 13 amino acids. Germline V gene sequence: CDR1 MNHEY, CDR2 SVGAGI.

This clonotype was counted between two and nine times. V gene TRBV7-2 combines with J gene TRBJ1-1, with a weak D call TRBD1 (6 bases). The germline CDR1 and CDR2 sequences are SGHTA and FQGNSA. Deletions cut 5 bases from V and 0 bases from J, with 16 bases between. This CDR3 region has 16 residues. The CDR3 DNA follows: TGTGCCAGCAGCCCGGTGGGGGGCGCAGTGAACACTGAAGCTTTCTTT. It is translated as CASSPVGGAVNTEAFF.

The chain has TRBV7-6 and TRBJ2-1, with D perhaps being TRBD1 or TRBD2 (8 bases each). From germline, CDR1 is SGHVS and CDR2 FNYEAQ. Trimming took off 5 bases at V and 8 bases at J, with 22 bases between the two ends. The CDR3 runs 16 residues. DNA for the CDR3: TGTGCCAGCAGCATGGGACAGGATCCTAGCGGGCATGAGCAGTTCTTC. Translating it yields CASSMGQDPSGHEQFF.

The chain links TRBV6-5 to TRBJ2-7, with D maybe TRBD1 (5 bases). This CDR3 is built from 13 residues. V dropped 6 bases and J dropped 3 bases, with 12 bases sitting between them. Germline CDR1 reads MNHEY; CDR2 reads SVGAGI. This CDR3 is CASSFSQGYEQYF. CDR3 bases: TGTGCCAGCAGCTTCTCGCAGGGCTACGAGCAGTACTTC.

The chain is built from TRBV9 and TRBJ1-1, with D uncertain. CDR3 length: 15 amino acids. The V gene lost 4 bases and the J gene lost 7 bases, with 20 bases spanning the gap. Germline-derived CDR1 and CDR2 are SGDLS and YYNGEE. The CDR3 nucleotides are TGTGCCAGCAGCCCGGCGACCCTTGAGCGGGATGAAGCTTTCTTT. Translation gives CASSPATLERDEAFF.

The chain recombines TRBV28 with TRBJ2-2, with 9 nucleotides matching TRBD2. V shed 11 bases, J shed 4 bases, and the junction held 14 bases outside the gene matches. This CDR3 has 16 amino acids. From germline, CDR1 is MDHEN and CDR2 SYDVKM. CDR3 DNA sequence: TGTGCCTCAAATAGCGGGGGAGCGGGCTTCACCGGGGAGCTGTTTTTT. It is translated as CASNSGGAGFTGELFF.

This clonotype has a handful of counts. This chain uses TRBV27 with TRBJ2-1; D tentatively fits TRBD1 or TRBD2 (5 bases each). V lost 6 bases to trimming and J lost 4 bases, with 13 bases between them. Germline V lookup: CDR1 MNHEY, CDR2 SMNVEV (reference sequence). This CDR3 is built from 14 residues. The CDR3 DNA is TGTGCCAGCAGCGCCGGGACGGCGTACAATGAGCAGTTCTTC. Its translation is CASSAGTAYNEQFF.

This clonotype was picked up many times. The chain links TRBV7-7 to TRBJ2-2; the D is unclear. The CDR3 spans 13 residues. The ends were cut back, 5 bases at V and 7 bases at J, with 11 bases in the middle. Germline V gene sequence: CDR1 SSHAT, CDR2 FNYEAQ (reference sequence). CDR3 sequence reads: CASSADLGGELFF. The DNA of the CDR3 is TGTGCCAGCAGCGCCGACCTTGGCGGGGAGCTGTTTTTT.

In this sample, this clonotype turned up a few times. The CDR3 bases are TGCGCCAGCAGCCAGATGGCTTACTCTGGAAACACCATATATTTT. It codes for CASSQMAYSGNTIYF. The chain combines TRBV4-1 with TRBJ1-3; D ambiguous. CDR3 length: 15 amino acids. The V gene lost 3 bases and the J gene lost 0 bases, with 9 bases spanning the gap. Germline CDR1 and CDR2: MGHRA and YSYEKL.

The sample holds a few counts of this clonotype. The genes are TRBV7-9 and TRBJ2-7, with 11 bases matching TRBD1. The CDR3 totals 15 residues. CDR1 SEHNR and CDR2 FQNEAQ come from the germline V gene (reference sequence). V was pared by 5 bases and J by 0 bases, with 3 bases of the junction left unmatched. CDR3 sequence (DNA): TGTGCCAGCAGCCGCGGACAGGGGGCCTCCTACGAGCAGTACTTC. Encoded protein: CASSRGQGASYEQYF.

This clonotype showed up just a few times. CDR3 in amino acids: CASSLPRQGGSTEAFF. The DNA of the CDR3 is TGTGCCAGCAGCTTACCTCGACAGGGGGGTAGCACTGAAGCTTTCTTT. This chain joins TRBV7-6 and TRBJ1-1, with 9 bases aligning to TRBD1. V was clipped by 2 bases and J by 4 bases; unmatched bases: 8. The CDR3 is 16 amino acids. Germline CDR1 SGHVS, CDR2 FNYEAQ.

The chain is built from TRBV5-4 and TRBJ1-2; 10 positions agree with TRBD1. The V and J ends lost 4 bases and 14 bases, in that order; junction bases with no gene match: 17. This CDR3 has 15 amino acids. The germline gives CDR1 SGHNT, CDR2 YYREEE (reference sequence). The CDR3 protein is CASSMGDRGRGSSTF. The CDR3 coding sequence is TGTGCCAGCAGCATGGGGGACAGGGGTCGTGGAAGCTCGACCTTC.

This chain links TRBV11-2 with TRBJ1-2, with TRBD1 as a possible D gene (6 bases). V lost 6 bases, J lost 5 bases, and 25 bases lay in between. Germline loops: CDR1 SGHAT, CDR2 FQNNGV. The CDR3 is 17 residues long. CDR3 in amino acids: CASSYSPGGGGFYGYTF. DNA for the CDR3: TGTGCCAGCAGTTATTCCCCTGGGGGAGGGGGATTTTATGGCTACACCTTC.

This clonotype turned up a few times. The junction differs from germline at one of its ends, possibly a read error. This sequence joins TRBV5-3 and TRBJ2-1; 10 bases agree with TRBD1. TRBV5-3 is an open reading frame whose function is uncertain. The CDR3 has 14 residues. Written as DNA, the CDR3 is TGTGCCAGCAGCTTCGGGACAGGGGCTAATGAGCAGTTCTTC. Translation gives CASSFGTGANEQFF.